These 2 T cell receptor beta chains were sequenced from one sample in a study of blood T cell repertoires in COVID-19 (dated by TCRdb to about 2020). Library generation was performed with the immunoSEQ multiplex PCR assay. The source is immuneACCESS, and TCRdb retained only in-frame sequences with V and J called. Part of the clones is not carried over; for the studies checked, unresolved V genes explain less than half of this, and the remainder is unexplained. The sample contains about 26,000 clones, around 90% of them found a single time. The biggest ten clones account for around an eighth of the sample. The sequencing sample was made of peripheral blood. These receptor sequences come from a human donor in a cohort sampled during active COVID-19. The donor label of this sample is uncertain.

The rearrangement links TRBV19 to TRBJ2-6; TRBD1 matches 7 bases. Germline V lookup: CDR1 LNHDA, CDR2 SQIVND (reference sequence). The CDR3 loop spans 17 amino acids. With 6 bases clipped from V and 3 bases from J, the junction kept 11 bases outside the gene matches. The DNA of the CDR3 is TGTGCCAGTAGCCCGGACGGCGACAGGGTTGGGGCCAACGTCCTGACTTTC. Its translation is CASSPDGDRVGANVLTF.

This clone was observed a single time. The CDR3 loop is CASSFNRGISGELFF. In nucleotides, the CDR3 is TGTGCCAGCAGCTTTAACAGGGGAATTTCCGGGGAGCTGTTTTTT. The chain carries TRBV5-5 and TRBJ2-2; 7 nucleotides line up with TRBD1. The CDR3 sequence is 15 residues long. V was pared by 2 bases and J by 6 bases, with 7 bases of the junction left unmatched. CDR1 is SGHKS, CDR2 YYEKEE, per germline (reference sequence).